These 28 T cell receptor beta chains originate from one sample sequenced in a study of beta chain features in type 1 diabetes. Isolated RNA was reverse transcribed in full, so expressed TCRB transcripts were sequenced. The data were produced by immunoSEQ multiplex PCR, yet TCRdb's version contains in-frame clones alone and is incomplete. The table has around 250,000 clones, 20% seen once. Their antigen targets remain unknown. Whole-study findings and limits: Significant though moderate, a shortening of TCRB CDR3s appeared in all four CD4+ subsets of Type 1 diabetes patients.

The sample taken for sequencing was naive CD4+ T cells from blood. All receptors derive from a woman between 40 and 50 years old with type 1 diabetes.

The chain is built from TRBV10-3 and TRBJ1-1, with TRBD1 matching over 8 bases. The trim removed 10 bases at V and 3 bases at J, leaving 7 bases unmatched. CDR1 ENHRY and CDR2 SYGVKD come from the germline V gene. The CDR3 is made up of 13 amino acids. As DNA, the CDR3 is TGTGCCACCTCGGACAGGGTGGACACTGAAGCTTTCTTT. Translated: CATSDRVDTEAFF.

In this sample, this clone turned up a few times. The genes are TRBV4-3 and TRBJ2-7, with 7 bases aligning to TRBD2. The CDR3 consists of 13 residues. Germline V gene sequence: CDR1 LGHNA, CDR2 YSLEER. Trimming took 0 bases from V and 6 from J; bases not matched to a gene: 2. The CDR3 spells CASSQDWGGEQYF. For the CDR3, the DNA is TGCGCCAGCAGCCAAGATTGGGGGGGCGAGCAGTACTTC.

The chain recombines TRBV7-9 with TRBJ2-3; TRBD2 matches 8 bases. Per the germline V gene, CDR1 is SEHNR and CDR2 is FQNEAQ (reference sequence). The CDR3 is 16 residues long. The J segment lost 0 bases and the V segment lost 4 bases, leaving 6 bases of the junction unmatched. The CDR3 loop is CASSSQRGQSTDTQYF. The CDR3 nucleotides are TGTGCCAGCAGCTCTCAGCGGGGGCAAAGCACAGATACGCAGTATTTT. Looking up the rest from reference TRBV7-9 and TRBJ2-3 gives the full variable domain: DTGVSQNPRHKITKRGQNVTFRCDPISEHNRLYWYRQTLGQGPEFLTYFQNEAQLEKSRLLSDRFSAERPKGSFSTLEIQRTEQGDSAMYLCASSSQRGQSTDTQYFGPGTRLTVL.

This clone has more than one count but fewer than ten. The chain carries TRBV7-2 and TRBJ2-2; unclear D gene. V shed 3 bases and J shed 4 bases, with 6 bases lying between them. Per the germline V gene, CDR1 is SGHTA and CDR2 is FQGNSA. The CDR3 length is 13 residues. The CDR3 DNA reads as TGTGCCAGCAGCTTTGAAGCCACCGGGGAGCTGTTTTTT. It translates to CASSFEATGELFF.

As regards this clone: Other DNA sequences in this specimen translate into the identical CDR3. The V and J genes are TRBV9 and TRBJ2-3; D is unclear. The CDR3 is 13 amino acids. Germline CDR1 is SGDLS and CDR2 is YYNGEE. Trimming stripped 0 bases from V and 4 bases from J, with 6 bases between. CDR3 nucleotide sequence: TGTGCCAGCAGCGTAGACAGCCCAGATACGCAGTATTTT. Translating it yields CASSVDSPDTQYF. Based on the CDR3 plus reference TRBV9 and TRBJ2-3, the full variable domain is DSGVTQTPKHLITATGQRVTLRCSPRSGDLSVYWYQQSLDQGLQFLIQYYNGEERAKGNILERFSAQQFPDLHSELNLSSLELGDSALYFCASSVDSPDTQYFGPGTRLTVL.

The CDR3 coding sequence is TGTGCCAGCAGCTTAGTGGTCCCCTCAGGAGAGCAGTTCTTC. Its protein is CASSLVVPSGEQFF. The genes are TRBV11-1 and TRBJ2-1; D uncertain. Trimming removed 1 base at V and 10 bases at J, with 14 bases between. The CDR3 contains 14 residues. The germline gives CDR1 SGHAT, CDR2 FQDESV (reference sequence).

The chain joins TRBV30 to TRBJ2-2, with 8 nucleotides matching TRBD2. The junction had 8 bases not matched to a gene; V was cut back by 0 bases and J by 5 bases. From germline, CDR1 is GTSNPN and CDR2 SVGIG (reference sequence). The CDR3 contains 16 residues. This CDR3 is CAWSVRRGTSTGELFF. As DNA, the CDR3 is TGTGCCTGGAGTGTAAGGCGCGGGACTAGTACCGGGGAGCTGTTTTTT.

The genes are TRBV18 and TRBJ2-5, with D uncertain. Trimming took 5 bases from V and 2 from J, leaving 9 bases between them. CDR1 is KGHSH and CDR2 is LQKENI in the germline V gene. The CDR3 has 13 amino acids. The CDR3 sequence: CASSTRSQETQYF. The CDR3 DNA reads as TGTGCCAGCTCAACTCGGTCACAAGAGACCCAGTACTTC.

CDR3: CSARDRAGNTIYF. CDR3 sequence (DNA): TGCAGCGCCCGAGACAGGGCTGGAAACACCATATATTTT. This sequence joins TRBV29-1 and TRBJ1-3; TRBD1 matches 7 bases. CDR3 size: 13 residues. After removal of 7 bases from V and 2 bases from J, the junction contained 5 bases not matched to a gene. The germline V gene has CDR1 SQVTM and CDR2 ANQGSEA.

This clone was detected only a few times. The chain recombines TRBV7-9 with TRBJ2-5; the D gene is possibly TRBD2 (5 bases). V was trimmed by 8 bases and J by 1 base, leaving 14 bases between them. This CDR3 is 14 amino acids long. Germline V gene data show CDR1 as SEHNR and CDR2 as FQNEAQ (reference sequence). The CDR3 coding sequence is TGTGCCAGCCGGAACCGGGGTCTCCAAGAGACCCAGTACTTC. Its protein product is CASRNRGLQETQYF.

The chain couples TRBV7-2 to TRBJ2-5, with 8 bases that match TRBD2. The germline V gene has CDR1 SGHTA and CDR2 FQGNSA. This CDR3 spans 13 amino acids. The V segment lost 4 bases and the J segment 5 bases; nucleotides outside the gene matches: 3. The CDR3 reads CASSSGGRETQYF. The CDR3 region has the DNA TGTGCCAGCAGCTCGGGGGGGAGGGAGACCCAGTACTTC.

This clone turned up a few times. V gene TRBV2 combines with J gene TRBJ1-1; perhaps TRBD1 as D (5 bases). V lost 7 bases, J lost 10 bases, and 16 bases lay in between. CDR1 is SNHLY, CDR2 FYNNEI, per germline. The CDR3 is 12 amino acids. Here the CDR3 DNA reads TGTGCCAGCAACGGGGGAGGACGAAGAGCTTTCTTT. This translates into CASNGGGRRAFF.

The chain combines TRBV29-1 with TRBJ1-1; TRBD1 agrees at 7 bases. CDR3 length: 13 amino acids. Germline CDR1 is SQVTM and CDR2 is ANQGSEA. After removal of 7 bases from V and 1 base from J, the junction contained 6 bases not matched to a gene. The CDR3 loop is CSAAKGANTEAFF. CDR3 bases: TGCAGCGCCGCTAAGGGGGCGAACACTGAAGCTTTCTTT. Supplemented by reference TRBV29-1 and TRBJ1-1, the full variable domain reads SAVISQKPSRDICQRGTSLTIQCQVDSQVTMMFWYRQQPGQSLTLIATANQGSEATYESGFVIDKFPISRPNLTFSTLTVSNMSPEDSSIYLCSAAKGANTEAFFGQGTRLTVV.

This clone was seen a handful of times. The chain joins TRBV2 to TRBJ1-2; TRBD1 agrees at 7 bases. Trimming took 1 base from V and 4 from J; bases not matched to a gene: 3. The CDR3 extends over 14 amino acids. Per the germline V gene, CDR1 is SNHLY and CDR2 is FYNNEI. This CDR3 reads CASSEERTGYGYTF. The CDR3 DNA is TGTGCCAGCAGTGAAGAAAGGACAGGCTATGGCTACACCTTC. The variable domain in full, with the rest retrieved from reference TRBV2 and TRBJ1-2, is EPEVTQTPSHQVTQMGQEVILRCVPISNHLYFYWYRQILGQKVEFLVSFYNNEISEKSEIFDDQFSVERPDGSNFTLKIRSTKLEDSAMYFCASSEERTGYGYTFGSGTRLTVV.

The chain employs TRBV9 and TRBJ1-2, with 7 bases lining up with TRBD1. With 4 bases clipped from V and 8 bases from J, the junction kept 14 bases outside the gene matches. CDR1 and CDR2 from the germline V gene are SGDLS and YYNGEE. The CDR3 totals 15 residues. This chain's CDR3 is CASSPHPRQGRGYTF. CDR3 coding DNA: TGTGCCAGCAGCCCCCACCCCCGACAGGGACGCGGCTACACCTTC.

The chain links TRBV30 to TRBJ2-2, with TRBD2 as a possible D gene (5 bases). CDR3 length: 15 amino acids. Trimming removed 2 bases at V and 2 bases at J, with 12 bases between. Germline V CDR1 and CDR2: GTSNPN, SVGIG (reference sequence). DNA of the CDR3: TGTGCCTGGAGTCAGGAGGCGGCCAACACCGGGGAGCTGTTTTTT. Amino acid sequence: CAWSQEAANTGELFF.

This clone was picked up a small number of times. The V and J genes are TRBV29-1 and TRBJ2-7, with TRBD1 as a possible D gene (8 bases). CDR3 length equals 15 residues. V was clipped by 4 bases and J by 6 bases, with 22 bases between them. In germline, CDR1 is SQVTM, CDR2 ANQGSEA. CDR3: CSVGGGQGAFSEQYF. The CDR3, as DNA: TGCAGCGTTGGGGGGGGGCAGGGGGCGTTCAGCGAGCAGTACTTC.

The chain couples TRBV20-1 to TRBJ2-7; D remains unclear. The CDR3 is 11 amino acids. CDR1 DFQATT and CDR2 SNEGSKA come from the germline V gene (reference sequence). V gave up 5 bases and J gave up 3 bases, with 8 bases separating them. The CDR3 loop reads CSAPLYYEQYF. The DNA for the CDR3 is TGCAGTGCTCCCTTATACTACGAGCAGTACTTC.

The V call is TRBV15, the J call TRBJ2-7; maybe TRBD1 (5 bases). Trimming stripped 5 bases from V and 5 bases from J, with 16 bases between. Germline V lookup: CDR1 LNHNV, CDR2 YYDKDF (reference sequence). This CDR3 is built from 14 residues. CDR3 protein: CATSPRRRGDEQYF. The CDR3 nucleotides read TGTGCCACCAGCCCCCGCCGAAGGGGCGACGAGCAGTACTTC.

V gene TRBV6-6 combines with J gene TRBJ2-3, with TRBD1 matching 7 bases. The ends lost 5 bases at V and 4 bases at J; junction bases unmatched: 9. CDR1 is MNHNY, CDR2 SVGAGI, per germline (reference sequence). The CDR3 runs to 15 residues. DNA of the CDR3: TGTGCCAGCAGTCCCTTACAGGGGAAGGCAGATACGCAGTATTTT. Its translation: CASSPLQGKADTQYF.

The J gene is TRBJ2-1, the V gene TRBV28, with 8 bases matching TRBD2. V gave up 5 bases and J gave up 7 bases; unmatched junction bases: 10. The CDR3 spans 15 residues. Germline V lookup: CDR1 MDHEN, CDR2 SYDVKM. In nucleotides, the CDR3 is TGTGCCAGCAGTGGGGGCAGCGGGGGACGGAATGAGCAGTTCTTC. Amino acids: CASSGGSGGRNEQFF.

This clone was seen more than once but under ten times. This chain joins TRBV23-1 and TRBJ2-7; 12 positions agree with TRBD1. TRBV23-1 is classed as an ORF, of uncertain function. This CDR3 contains 16 residues. V trimming: 3 bases; J trimming: 5 bases; junction bases outside the gene matches: 8. Here the CDR3 DNA reads TGCGCCAGCAGTCATCCTTTAGGGACAGGGGGCGACGAGCAGTACTTC. Translation gives CASSHPLGTGGDEQYF.

This clone has a single count. This chain links TRBV7-9 with TRBJ2-7; 7 bases align to TRBD2. V lost 5 bases to trimming and J lost 5 bases; unmatched junction nucleotides: 3. CDR3 length: 12 residues. Germline V lookup: CDR1 SEHNR, CDR2 FQNEAQ (reference sequence). The CDR3 DNA is TGTGCCAGCAGCAGACTAGCCGACGAGCAGTACTTC. It yields the protein CASSRLADEQYF.

The chain couples TRBV2 to TRBJ2-6; D is possibly TRBD2 (6 bases). Germline CDR1 and CDR2: SNHLY and FYNNEI. Trimming removed 4 bases from V and 2 bases from J, with 15 bases in between. The CDR3 covers 17 residues. The CDR3 DNA sequence: TGTGCCAGCAGTGTGGGGAGCGGGCTCACTGGGGCCAACGTCCTGACTTTC. Its protein product is CASSVGSGLTGANVLTF.

This clone was seen more than once but under ten times. V usage is TRBV27 and J usage is TRBJ1-6; D remains unclear. CDR1 and CDR2 (germline): MNHEY, SMNVEV (reference sequence). With 4 bases removed from V and 10 bases from J, the gap between germline ends came to 11 bases. This CDR3 comprises 13 residues. Written as DNA, the CDR3 is TGTGCCAGCAGTTCCCCGCTGCGATCACCCCTCCACTTT. Amino acids: CASSSPLRSPLHF.

The genes are TRBV19 and TRBJ2-1; TRBD1 matches at 7 bases. The CDR3 has 17 residues. The germline V gene has CDR1 LNHDA and CDR2 SQIVND (reference sequence). V shed 6 bases, J shed 1 base, and the junction held 12 bases outside the gene matches. Here the CDR3 DNA reads TGTGCCAGTAGAGGGGTACAGGGGCGCGGGTCCTACAATGAGCAGTTCTTC. The encoded protein is CASRGVQGRGSYNEQFF.

Turning to this clone: In the same sample, other DNA sequences code for this CDR3. This sequence joins TRBV7-2 and TRBJ1-1; D uncertain. Trimming removed 3 bases from V and 1 base from J, with 9 bases in between. Germline V gene data show CDR1 as SGHTA and CDR2 as FQGNSA. This CDR3 is 14 amino acids long. CDR3 region: CASSLGHQNTEAFF. The CDR3 DNA reads as TGTGCCAGCAGCTTGGGCCACCAGAACACTGAAGCTTTCTTT. Based on the CDR3 plus reference TRBV7-2 and TRBJ1-1, the full variable domain is GAGVSQSPSNKVTEKGKDVELRCDPISGHTALYWYRQSLGQGLEFLIYFQGNSAPDKSGLPSDRFSAERTGGSVSTLTIQRTQQEDSAVYLCASSLGHQNTEAFFGQGTRLTVV.

This chain links TRBV9 with TRBJ1-2, with D uncertain. Trimming took off 2 bases at V and 4 bases at J, with 9 bases between the two ends. The CDR3 is 13 residues long. CDR1 and CDR2 (germline): SGDLS, YYNGEE. This CDR3 is CASSVGSTYGYTF. The CDR3 DNA reads as TGTGCCAGCAGCGTGGGCTCTACCTATGGCTACACCTTC.